The 7 T cell receptor beta chains reported below all come from one sample, sequenced in a study of CD8 T cells in Susac syndrome. RNA amounts of roughly 0.45 to 1 ug underwent reverse transcription with random hexamers. Via MiXCR, TCRdb re-called the immunoSEQ multiplex PCR reads, giving one row per CDR3 protein. There are under 150,000 distinct CDR3 sequences in the sample; roughly 80% occur only once, and roughly 0.53% lies in the top ten. Source material: CD8+ T cells from PBMCs. These TCRs come from a human donor with multiple sclerosis.

The rearrangement uses TRBV19 and TRBJ2-7; 9 bases line up with TRBD1. The trim removed 9 bases at V and 2 bases at J, leaving 5 bases unmatched. The CDR3 sequence is 13 residues long. CDR1 and CDR2 from the germline V gene are LNHDA and SQIVND (reference sequence). The CDR3 here is CASGQGITYEQYF. The CDR3 nucleotides are TGTGCCAGCGGACAGGGGATCACCTACGAGCAGTACTTC. Filled out from reference TRBV19 and TRBJ2-7, the complete variable domain reads DGGITQSPKYLFRKEGQNVTLSCEQNLNHDAMYWYRQDPGQGLRLIYYSQIVNDFQKGDIAEGYSVSREKKESFPLTVTSAQKNPTAFYLCASGQGITYEQYFGPGTRLTVT.

This clonotype was recorded a few times. V is TRBV5-6 and J is TRBJ1-2, with 9 bases aligning to TRBD1. The CDR3 has 16 amino acids. Unmatched junction bases numbered 7, after V lost 2 bases and J lost 2 bases. The germline CDR1 and CDR2 sequences are SGHDT and YYEEEE. The CDR3 DNA is TGTGCCAGCAGCTTTAATCCGGGACAGGGAAACTATGGCTACACCTTC. The encoded protein is CASSFNPGQGNYGYTF.

The chain is built from TRBV15 and TRBJ1-1, with D unresolved. The CDR3 has 12 amino acids. The V end was cut by 8 bases, the J end by 0 bases, with 7 bases between. Germline V lookup: CDR1 LNHNV, CDR2 YYDKDF (reference sequence). In DNA, the CDR3 is TGTGCCACCGCTGTAATGAACACTGAAGCTTTCTTT. Its translation is CATAVMNTEAFF. Variable domain in full (rest from reference TRBV15 and TRBJ1-1): DAMVIQNPRYQVTQFGKPVTLSCSQTLNHNVMYWYQQKSSQAPKLLFHYYDKDFNNEADTPDNFQSRRPNTSFCFLDIRSPGLGDTAMYLCATAVMNTEAFFGQGTRLTVV.

This chain connects TRBV19 to TRBJ1-2; D is possibly TRBD1 (5 bases). The CDR3 covers 13 residues. The germline V gene has CDR1 LNHDA and CDR2 SQIVND (reference sequence). Between the trimmed V and J ends, which lost 7 bases and 1 base, there was a span of 10 bases. The DNA for the CDR3 is TGTGCCAGTATTGGGGCTCTTAACTATGGCTACACCTTC. Amino acids: CASIGALNYGYTF.

The chain has TRBV7-9 and TRBJ2-1; D possibly corresponds to TRBD2 (5 bases). V dropped 0 bases and J dropped 4 bases, with 13 bases sitting between them. This CDR3 has 16 residues. The germline CDR1 and CDR2 sequences are SEHNR and FQNEAQ (reference sequence). The CDR3 nucleotides read TGTGCCAGCAGCTTAGCGTTCGGGGTAGGATACAATGAGCAGTTCTTC. Protein: CASSLAFGVGYNEQFF.

The V gene is TRBV18, the J gene TRBJ2-1; 11 nucleotides agree with TRBD2. After removal of 6 bases from V and 4 bases from J, the junction contained 8 bases not matched to a gene. The CDR3 extends over 16 amino acids. CDR1 and CDR2 from the germline V gene are KGHSH and LQKENI. The CDR3, as DNA: TGTGCCAGCTCTCTAACTAGCGGGAGAGATTACAATGAGCAGTTCTTC. As protein: CASSLTSGRDYNEQFF.

V gene TRBV20-1 combines with J gene TRBJ2-3; D gene ambiguous. This CDR3 is 17 amino acids long. Trimming stripped 5 bases from V and 4 bases from J, with 25 bases between. Germline CDR1 is DFQATT and CDR2 is SNEGSKA (reference sequence). The CDR3 DNA is TGCAGTGCTCCTCCCTACCGGGCCCTAACACCTCCAGATACGCAGTATTTT. Amino acid sequence: CSAPPYRALTPPDTQYF.